Below are 14 T cell receptor beta chains sequenced from a single sample in a study of blood T cells in healthy people across ages. A second PCR, run for roughly 7 to 12 cycles, used a sample-barcoded 5' primer plus a J-beta primer mix. TCRdb analysed the 5' RACE reads with MiXCR anew, one entry per CDR3 protein. This sample has fewer than 1 million distinct CDR3 sequences, with approximately 48% found just once. Sequenced sample: blood. These receptors were taken from a man between 60 and 75 years old in good health.

The rearrangement joins TRBV30 to TRBJ2-7, with TRBD1 matching over 8 bases. The CDR3 runs 14 residues. J lost 0 bases, V lost 2 bases, and 3 bases had no gene match. The germline gives CDR1 GTSNPN, CDR2 SVGIG (reference sequence). The CDR3 DNA reads as TGTGCCTGGAGTTCAGGGGGCCGCTCCTACGAGCAGTACTTC. Protein: CAWSSGGRSYEQYF. The full variable domain, with the rest looked up from reference TRBV30 and TRBJ2-7, is SQTIHQWPATLVQPVGSPLSLECTVEGTSNPNLYWYRQAAGRGLQLLFYSVGIGQISSEVPQNLSASRPQDRQFILSSKKLLLSDSGFYLCAWSSGGRSYEQYFGPGTRLTVT.

This clonotype was seen only a few times. The chain is built from TRBV29-1 and TRBJ1-2; D not resolved. The V end lost 6 bases, the J end lost 6 bases, and 17 bases lay between the germline ends. The CDR3 loop spans 13 amino acids. CDR1 and CDR2 (germline): SQVTM, ANQGSEA. The CDR3 reads CSVETGAWNGYTF. CDR3 nucleotide sequence: TGCAGCGTCGAGACCGGTGCATGGAATGGCTACACCTTC.

This chain joins TRBV18 and TRBJ1-1; no definite D call. The CDR3 covers 16 residues. Trimming cost V 4 bases and J 8 bases, with 23 bases left between them. Per germline, CDR1 KGHSH and CDR2 LQKENI. The CDR3 region is CASSLHPVPQAGEAFF. The CDR3 region has the DNA TGTGCCAGCTCACTACACCCCGTGCCCCAGGCGGGCGAAGCTTTCTTT. Looking up the rest from reference TRBV18 and TRBJ1-1 gives the full variable domain: NAGVMQNPRHLVRRRGQEARLRCSPMKGHSHVYWYRQLPEEGLKFMVYLQKENIIDESGMPKERFSAEFPKEGPSILRIQQVVRGDSAAYFCASSLHPVPQAGEAFFGQGTRLTVV.

This clonotype was picked up many times. The germline gene is not matched at one end of the junction; a read error may be the cause. This CDR3 is CASSPGQGNTDTQYF. The CDR3 region has the DNA TGCGCCAGCAGCCCGGGACAGGGGAACACAGATACGCAGTATTTT. The gene calls are TRBV7-9 and TRBJ2-3; 10 bases are shared with TRBD1. The length of the CDR3 is 15 residues. CDR1 is SEHNR and CDR2 is FQNEAQ in the germline V gene (reference sequence).

This clonotype has only a few counts. The rearrangement uses TRBV15 and TRBJ2-7; 9 bases match TRBD1. The ends lost 1 base at V and 3 bases at J; junction bases unmatched: 4. Per germline, CDR1 LNHNV and CDR2 YYDKDF (reference sequence). The length of the CDR3 is 15 residues. The CDR3 DNA reads as TGTGCCACCAGCAGAGGCCCGGGACAGGGCTACGAGCAGTACTTC. It translates to CATSRGPGQGYEQYF. The full variable domain, in which reference TRBV15 and TRBJ2-7 provide the parts outside the CDR3, is DAMVIQNPRYQVTQFGKPVTLSCSQTLNHNVMYWYQQKSSQAPKLLFHYYDKDFNNEADTPDNFQSRRPNTSFCFLDIRSPGLGDTAMYLCATSRGPGQGYEQYFGPGTRLTVT.

The J gene is TRBJ2-2, the V gene TRBV2; no reliable D call. The germline gives CDR1 SNHLY, CDR2 FYNNEI. The V end lost 4 bases, the J end lost 6 bases, and 9 bases lay between the germline ends. This CDR3 contains 13 residues. CDR3 in DNA: TGTGCCAGCAGTGTAAGGGTCGCCGGGGAGCTGTTTTTT. Amino acids: CASSVRVAGELFF.

This rearrangement joins TRBV5-1 to TRBJ1-6; no firm D call. Germline CDR1 is SGHRS and CDR2 is YFSETQ. V lost 0 bases and J lost 0, with 7 bases in between. The CDR3 has 16 residues. The CDR3 bases are TGCGCCAGCAGCTTGGGACGGAACTCCTATAATTCACCCCTCCACTTT. Amino acid sequence: CASSLGRNSYNSPLHF.

CDR3 bases: TGTGCCAGCAGCTTCGCTCAAAACTATGGCTACACCTTC. Its translation is CASSFAQNYGYTF. The gene calls are TRBV11-1 and TRBJ1-2; D is unclear. Germline V gene sequence: CDR1 SGHAT, CDR2 FQDESV (reference sequence). The CDR3 is 13 residues long. Trimming took off 3 bases at V and 2 bases at J, with 7 bases between the two ends. Looking up the rest from reference TRBV11-1 and TRBJ1-2 gives the full variable domain: EAEVAQSPRYKITEKSQAVAFWCDPISGHATLYWYRQILGQGPELLVQFQDESVVDDSQLPKDRFSAERLKGVDSTLKIQPAELGDSAMYLCASSFAQNYGYTFGSGTRLTVV.

For the CDR3, the DNA is TGTGCCAGCAGCGAAGGCTGGCGGGGGGACTCTCGGGAGACCCAGTACTTC. This translates into CASSEGWRGDSRETQYF. V usage is TRBV11-2 and J usage is TRBJ2-5; 8 bases agree with TRBD2. V lost 5 bases, J lost 5 bases, and 16 bases stayed unmatched. The CDR3 runs to 17 residues. The V gene's germline CDR1 is SGHAT and CDR2 FQNNGV.

This clonotype was recorded at least ten times. CDR3 nucleotides: TGTGCCATCAGTGAGTTTAGCGAGGGCTCCTACGAGCAGTACTTC. This sequence encodes CAISEFSEGSYEQYF. The chain carries TRBV10-3 and TRBJ2-7, with D perhaps matching TRBD2 (5 bases). In germline, CDR1 is ENHRY, CDR2 SYGVKD. The V end lost 1 base, the J end lost 0 bases, and 10 bases lay between the germline ends. The CDR3 is 15 residues long.

This clonotype was counted only a few times. The CDR3 here is CASRPTGTVYGYTF. CDR3 nucleotides: TGTGCCAGCAGACCAACAGGGACGGTCTATGGCTACACCTTC. The chain recombines TRBV6-2 or TRBV6-3 with TRBJ1-2, with D perhaps TRBD1 (6 bases). Trimming left V 6 bases short and J 4 bases short, with 15 bases between. Germline CDR1 and CDR2: MNHEY and SVGEGT. This CDR3 is 14 amino acids long.

This clonotype was counted a few times. The chain couples TRBV2 to TRBJ2-5; 8 bases are shared with TRBD1. The V gene's germline CDR1 is SNHLY and CDR2 FYNNEI. This CDR3 spans 14 amino acids. With 6 bases clipped from V and 5 bases from J, the junction kept 8 bases outside the gene matches. The CDR3 DNA reads TGTGCCAGCAGAGGACAGGGCCAAGCGGAGACCCAGTACTTC. Residues: CASRGQGQAETQYF.

The chain links TRBV20-1 to TRBJ2-3; perhaps D is TRBD1 or TRBD2 (5 bases each). There are 14 residues in the CDR3. The V gene's germline CDR1 is DFQATT and CDR2 SNEGSKA (reference sequence). Trimming took off 6 bases at V and 2 bases at J, with 15 bases between the two ends. CDR3 nucleotides: TGCAGTGCCCATAAGGCCGGGACCACAGATACGCAGTATTTT. Amino acid sequence: CSAHKAGTTDTQYF.

A few counts support this clonotype. This chain connects TRBV30 to TRBJ2-1, with a possible D match to TRBD1 (5 bases). The CDR3 has 13 residues. The ends were cut back, 2 bases at V and 6 bases at J, with 11 bases in the middle. CDR1 is GTSNPN, CDR2 SVGIG, per germline (reference sequence). The CDR3 here is CAWSTQGSNEQFF. CDR3 DNA sequence: TGTGCCTGGAGTACGCAGGGTAGCAATGAGCAGTTCTTC.